The present TCR beta chain was sequenced within a study of cytomegalovirus exposure and HLA in healthy donors. Clones were sequenced by immunoSEQ multiplex PCR, and TCRdb holds only the in-frame ones, with some missing. The sample shows about 120,000 clones, roughly 90% of them seen only once. The length of the CDR3 is 15 residues. V was pared by 4 bases and J by 1 base, with 14 bases between. CDR1 is SGHNT and CDR2 is YYREEE in the germline V gene (reference sequence). Among the 120 subjects of the validation cohort, separate from the approximately 660-subject first cohort, were the donors. This clonotype was obtained from a woman aged 18 to 35 in good health and CMV-seropositive. Specimen: PBMCs. The J gene is TRBJ1-1, the V gene TRBV5-4, with no clear D. The CDR3 here is CASSNRRNRNTEAFF. CDR3 coding DNA: TGTGCCAGCAGCAACCGTCGGAACAGGAACACTGAAGCTTTCTTT.